The T cell receptor (beta chain) under discussion was sequenced for a study of control samples from healthy donors and cancer patients. Clones were sequenced by immunoSEQ multiplex PCR, and TCRdb holds only the in-frame ones, with some missing. The sample lists approximately 150,000 clones; around nine tenths were seen once. The CDR3 consists of 14 residues. V was trimmed by 5 bases and J by 4 bases, leaving 15 bases between them. Germline assignment: CDR1 SGHKS and CDR2 YYEKEE (reference sequence). This clonotype originated in a man younger than 45 in good health. The V gene is TRBV5-5, the J gene TRBJ1-1; maybe TRBD1 (5 bases). Sequenced material: blood. DNA of the CDR3: TGTGCCAGCAGTCCCACAGGCGGGGGCACTGAAGCTTTCTTT. This codes for CASSPTGGGTEAFF. Drawing the rest from reference TRBV5-5 and TRBJ1-1, the complete variable domain is DAGVTQSPTHLIKTRGQQVTLRCSPISGHKSVSWYQQVLGQGPQFIFQYYEKEERGRGNFPDRFSARQFPNYSSELNVNALLLGDSALYLCASSPTGGGTEAFFGQGTRLTVV.